The clone carrying this T cell receptor beta chain was seen only a few times. Its antigen is unknown. TCRdb keeps only in-frame clones here, not all; method: immunoSEQ multiplex PCR. The table lists around 400,000 clones, 75% to 90% of them singletons. These data are taken from a study of Ad26.COV2.S vaccination and SARS-CoV-2 variants. Study-wide points: The TCR breadth and depth analyses may have produced an underestimate of total T cell responses. Vaccine recipients posted higher spike-specific TCR breadth than their placebo counterparts. Those who received vaccine or placebo ended up with similar non-spike TCR breadth.

Treatment described: 19 received Ad26.COV2.S at low or high dose, single or two shots; about 5 received placebo; per-sample allocation not given. Samples were taken on day 63 after the first vaccine or placebo injection. Germline CDR1 and CDR2: SEHNR and FQNEAQ (reference sequence). The V and J ends lost 1 base and 1 base respectively, with 2 bases between them. The CDR3 is made up of 12 amino acids. The source material was peripheral blood, sampled in a trial of Ad26.COV2.S vaccine versus placebo. This rearrangement joins TRBV7-9 to TRBJ2-7; D is unclear. The TCR comes from a person aged 18 to 65 who received the Ad26.COV2.S COVID-19 vaccine or a placebo. Here the CDR3 DNA reads TGTGCCAGCAGCTTAGAGTCCTACGAGCAGTACTTC. Protein product: CASSLESYEQYF.